This TCR beta chain derives from a study of T cells in Graves' hyperthyroidism and ophthalmopathy. The TCR beta CDR3 regions underwent amplification using RNA transcripts as the source. First-round RT-PCR with HTBI primers amplified the TCR CDR3 region. TCRdb reanalysed the multiplex PCR reads using MiXCR and keeps one entry per CDR3 protein. Here the sample spans under 250,000 distinct CDR3 sequences, 17% being singletons. Clinical symptoms, serum thyroxine and TRAb, thyroid ultrasound and orbital computed tomography were used for the diagnoses. Fresh 10 ml peripheral blood yielded PBMCs. This clonotype was detected only a few times. The ends lost 9 bases at V and 1 base at J; junction bases unmatched: 7. Looked up from germline, CDR1 is KGHDR and CDR2 is SFDVKD. The CDR3 spans 15 residues.

The V gene is TRBV24-1, the J gene TRBJ2-2; TRBD1 aligns across 7 bases. The TCR comes from a man aged 45-65 years with Graves' hyperthyroidism. The sequenced sample consisted of blood. CDR3 protein: CATCPGTENTGELFF. As DNA, the CDR3 is TGTGCCACCTGCCCCGGGACAGAGAACACCGGGGAGCTGTTTTTT.